The clone carrying this TCR beta chain was recorded a few times. The antigen remains unidentified. As the method for making TCR beta libraries, quantitative 5'-RACE with molecular barcodes was used. TCRdb re-called the 5' RACE reads with MiXCR, one entry per CDR3 protein. Of about 390,000 distinct CDR3 sequences in the sample, approximately 20% were seen once. The sample comes from a study of CD8 T cells in ankylosing spondylitis. Points from the study as a whole: Characteristic of ankylosing spondylitis blood, it appeared, was a TCR beta motif comprising roughly eight highly homologous variants.

Germline assignment: CDR1 MNHEY and CDR2 SVGEGT. V was clipped by 8 bases and J by 1 base, with 12 bases between them. This CDR3 is built from 14 residues. The sequence derives from a male donor with ankylosing spondylitis. Source material: blood, either unsorted or a sorted T cell fraction (not recorded which). The chain carries TRBV6-2 or TRBV6-3 and TRBJ2-1; D is uncertain. CDR3: CASCYLFSYNEQFF. Written as DNA, the CDR3 is TGTGCCAGCTGCTACTTATTTTCCTACAATGAGCAGTTCTTC.